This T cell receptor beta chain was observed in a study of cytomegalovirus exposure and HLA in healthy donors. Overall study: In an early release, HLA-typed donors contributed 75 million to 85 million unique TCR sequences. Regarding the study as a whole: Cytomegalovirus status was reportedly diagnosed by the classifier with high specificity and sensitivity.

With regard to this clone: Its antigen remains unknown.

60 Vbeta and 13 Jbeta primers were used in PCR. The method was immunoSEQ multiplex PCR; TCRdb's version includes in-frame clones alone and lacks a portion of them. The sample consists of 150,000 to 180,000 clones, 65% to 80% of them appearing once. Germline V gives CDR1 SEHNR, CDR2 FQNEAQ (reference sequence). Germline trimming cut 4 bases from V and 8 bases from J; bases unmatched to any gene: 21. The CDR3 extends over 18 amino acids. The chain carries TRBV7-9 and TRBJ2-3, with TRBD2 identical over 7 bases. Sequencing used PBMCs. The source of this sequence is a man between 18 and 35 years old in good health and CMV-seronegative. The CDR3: CASSSPLGRKGPQGTQYF. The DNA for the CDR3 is TGTGCCAGCAGCTCTCCCCTCGGGAGGAAAGGGCCACAAGGTACGCAGTATTTT. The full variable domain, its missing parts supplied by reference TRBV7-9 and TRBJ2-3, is DTGVSQNPRHKITKRGQNVTFRCDPISEHNRLYWYRQTLGQGPEFLTYFQNEAQLEKSRLLSDRFSAERPKGSFSTLEIQRTEQGDSAMYLCASSSPLGRKGPQGTQYFGPGTRLTVL.